This section outlines one TCR beta chain sequence together with its context. These data are taken from a study of blood T cell repertoires in COVID-19. Looking at the study overall: Acute-phase and convalescent COVID-19 samples originated in the United States, Italy and Spain. PBMCs, B-cell-depleted T cells, or T cells provided the cDNA or gDNA that made up the material.

Clones were sequenced by immunoSEQ multiplex PCR, and TCRdb holds only the in-frame ones, with some missing. The profile shows 40,000 to 55,000 clones, 70% to 90% of them singletons. The germline V gene has CDR1 LGHNA and CDR2 YSLEER. V lost 4 bases, J lost 3 bases, and 7 bases stayed unmatched. The CDR3 is made up of 17 amino acids. The chain couples TRBV4-3 to TRBJ2-6; the match to TRBD1 covers 9 bases. Sequencing was performed on peripheral blood. The source is a man aged 45 to 65 with active COVID-19. CDR3 sequence reads: CASSLGTGFGGANVLTF. Here the CDR3 DNA reads TGCGCCAGCAGCCTTGGGACAGGGTTCGGTGGGGCCAACGTCCTGACTTTC.